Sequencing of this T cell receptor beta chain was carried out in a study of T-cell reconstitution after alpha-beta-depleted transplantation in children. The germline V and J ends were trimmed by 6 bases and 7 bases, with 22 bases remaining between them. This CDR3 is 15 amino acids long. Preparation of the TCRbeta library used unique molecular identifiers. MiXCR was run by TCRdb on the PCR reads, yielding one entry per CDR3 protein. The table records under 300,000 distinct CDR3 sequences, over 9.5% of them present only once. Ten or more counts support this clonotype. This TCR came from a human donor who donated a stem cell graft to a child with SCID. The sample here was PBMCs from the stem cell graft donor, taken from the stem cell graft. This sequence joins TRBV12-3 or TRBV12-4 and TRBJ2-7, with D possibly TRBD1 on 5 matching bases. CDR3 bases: TGTGCCAGCAGCTTACAGGCTGCCGGAGTCCGTGAGCAGTACTTC. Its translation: CASSLQAAGVREQYF.